These 22 T cell receptor beta chains were sequenced from one sample in a study of cytomegalovirus exposure and HLA in healthy donors. The PCR was carried out with 60 Vbeta primers and 13 Jbeta primers. Clones were read by immunoSEQ multiplex PCR, and TCRdb kept only the in-frame ones, dropping some. The top ten hold around 1.7% of the sample, which has roughly 150,000 clones, almost 80% seen once. Input material: PBMCs. The receptors stem from a woman aged 30 to 39 in good health and CMV-seronegative.

J is TRBJ1-1 and V is TRBV20-1, with no clear D. In germline, CDR1 is DFQATT, CDR2 SNEGSKA (reference sequence). This CDR3 is 10 amino acids long. Trimming pared 3 bases from V and 11 bases from J, leaving 10 bases between. The CDR3 here is CSASRERAFF. CDR3 nucleotides: TGCAGTGCTAGCCGGGAGAGGGCTTTCTTT.

The V gene is TRBV30, the J gene TRBJ1-1; 7 positions agree with TRBD1. Germline CDR1 GTSNPN, CDR2 SVGIG (reference sequence). Unmatched junction bases numbered 2, after V lost 3 bases and J lost 1 base. The CDR3 sequence is 13 residues long. The CDR3: CAWRGQRNTEAFF. The CDR3 DNA is TGTGCCTGGAGGGGACAGCGGAACACTGAAGCTTTCTTT.

The chain carries TRBV7-6 and TRBJ2-2; a possible D gene is TRBD1 (5 bases). The germline V and J ends were trimmed by 1 base and 5 bases, with 11 bases remaining between them. Looked up from germline, CDR1 is SGHVS and CDR2 is FNYEAQ. The CDR3 consists of 15 residues. CDR3 sequence: CASSLGGRVTGELFF. As DNA, the CDR3 is TGTGCCAGCAGCTTAGGAGGCAGGGTAACCGGGGAGCTGTTTTTT.

V and J are TRBV27 and TRBJ1-6; perhaps TRBD1 as D (6 bases). The germline CDR1 and CDR2 sequences are MNHEY and SMNVEV (reference sequence). This CDR3 is 17 amino acids long. V was shortened by 3 bases and J by 9 bases, with 21 bases between the two germline ends. In DNA form, the CDR3 reads TGTGCCAGCAGTTTCGACACAGGGACGTGGGGGACTTCACCCCTCCACTTT. Translating it yields CASSFDTGTWGTSPLHF.

The J gene is TRBJ1-5, the V gene TRBV2; possible D gene TRBD1, 5 bases. Germline assignment: CDR1 SNHLY and CDR2 FYNNEI. The CDR3 is 14 amino acids. Trimming shortened V by 2 bases and J by 7 bases, and 12 bases separated the two germline ends. The CDR3 DNA is TGTGCCAGCAGTGAACAGGGTTTGGTCCAGCCCCAGCATTTT. It encodes CASSEQGLVQPQHF.

Written as DNA, the CDR3 is TGTGCCAGCAGCTCTGGACTAGCGGCCACAGATACGCAGTATTTT. It translates to CASSSGLAATDTQYF. The V call is TRBV7-2, the J call TRBJ2-3; TRBD2 matches at 10 bases. Germline loops: CDR1 SGHTA, CDR2 FQGNSA. V lost 4 bases and J lost 2; bases outside the gene matches: 3. This CDR3 region has 15 residues.

The chain recombines TRBV7-2 with TRBJ1-4; D is ambiguous. Germline V gene sequence: CDR1 SGHTA, CDR2 FQGNSA. The CDR3 is 15 residues long. V was cut by 5 bases and J by 4 bases, with 14 bases left in between. The CDR3 here is CASSPMYGLNEKLFF. Written as DNA, the CDR3 is TGTGCCAGCAGCCCTATGTATGGGCTTAATGAAAAACTGTTTTTT.

This clone has a handful of counts. The chain couples TRBV7-8 to TRBJ2-3; no firm D call. Trimming pared 5 bases from V and 6 bases from J, leaving 9 bases between. The germline V gene encodes CDR1 SGHVS and CDR2 FQNEAQ. This CDR3 has 12 amino acids. The CDR3 sequence is CASSPSGDTQYF. DNA of the CDR3: TGTGCCAGCAGCCCCTCAGGTGATACGCAGTATTTT.

This clone was seen a few times. V gene TRBV4-3 combines with J gene TRBJ2-4, with 8 positions matching TRBD1. CDR1 and CDR2 (germline): LGHNA, YSLEER. The CDR3 is 15 amino acids. V trimming: 4 bases; J trimming: 1 base; junction bases outside the gene matches: 3. The CDR3 DNA is TGCGCCAGCAGCCCAGGGGGCTCGGCCAAAAACATTCAGTACTTC. This encodes CASSPGGSAKNIQYF.

This clone was counted a few times. This chain links TRBV19 with TRBJ1-5, with a possible D match to TRBD1 (6 bases). Trimming removed 8 bases at V and 1 base at J, with 15 bases between. Germline-derived CDR1 and CDR2 are LNHDA and SQIVND (reference sequence). This CDR3 has 15 amino acids. The CDR3 bases are TGTGCCAGTGGAGGGGGGGTCGGGAGCAATCAGCCCCAGCATTTT. This sequence encodes CASGGGVGSNQPQHF. Full variable domain (rest looked up from reference TRBV19 and TRBJ1-5): DGGITQSPKYLFRKEGQNVTLSCEQNLNHDAMYWYRQDPGQGLRLIYYSQIVNDFQKGDIAEGYSVSREKKESFPLTVTSAQKNPTAFYLCASGGGVGSNQPQHFGDGTRLSIL.

This clone was detected a few times. V and J are TRBV6-4 and TRBJ1-5; 7 nucleotides match TRBD1. Germline trimming cut 4 bases from V and 0 bases from J; bases unmatched to any gene: 18. The CDR3 consists of 20 residues. CDR1 and CDR2 (germline): MRHNA, SNTAGT. CDR3 DNA: TGTGCCAGCAGTGGCTCTGGGTGGGACAGAGATATCTATAGCAATCAGCCCCAGCATTTT. Translated, it gives CASSGSGWDRDIYSNQPQHF.

CDR3 in DNA: TGTGCCAGTAGTATCCGGGTGACCTACGAGCAGTACTTC. Translation gives CASSIRVTYEQYF. The J gene is TRBJ2-7, the V gene TRBV19, with D uncertain. The CDR3 is made up of 13 amino acids. V lost 3 bases and J 2 bases, leaving 8 bases between the germline ends. Germline V gene sequence: CDR1 LNHDA, CDR2 SQIVND (reference sequence).

The rearrangement links TRBV6-6 to TRBJ2-7, with 7 nucleotides matching TRBD1. The J segment lost 7 bases and the V segment lost 4 bases, leaving 4 bases of the junction unmatched. The CDR3 has 12 amino acids. CDR1 is MNHNY and CDR2 is SVGAGI in the germline V gene (reference sequence). DNA for the CDR3: TGTGCCAGCAGTTTCACGACAGGGGAGCAGTACTTC. It is translated as CASSFTTGEQYF.

The rearrangement links TRBV5-8 to TRBJ2-7, with 8 bases matching TRBD1. Germline CDR1 and CDR2: SGHTS and YDEGEE. With V trimmed by 2 bases and J by 5 bases, 6 bases remained unmatched. The CDR3 has 14 amino acids. The CDR3 region has the DNA TGTGCCAGCAGCTTCCTCAGGGGGCGGAACGAGCAGTACTTC. It yields the protein CASSFLRGRNEQYF. The full variable domain, in which reference TRBV5-8 and TRBJ2-7 provide the parts outside the CDR3, is EAGVTQSPTHLIKTRGQQATLRCSPISGHTSVYWYQQALGLGLQFLLWYDEGEERNRGNFPPRFSGRQFPNYSSELNVNALELEDSALYLCASSFLRGRNEQYFGPGTRLTVT.

This chain joins TRBV27 and TRBJ2-7; the match to TRBD2 covers 12 bases. The CDR3 has 19 residues. The V segment lost 4 bases and the J segment 6 bases; nucleotides outside the gene matches: 19. Germline-derived CDR1 and CDR2 are MNHEY and SMNVEV (reference sequence). In nucleotides, the CDR3 is TGTGCCAGCAGTTACCTCAGGGGGGGGACTAGCGGGTTCTGGGGCGAGCAGTACTTC. Its protein product is CASSYLRGGTSGFWGEQYF.

CDR3 nucleotides: TGTGCCAGCAGCTTTTTCTCTGAAGCTTTCTTT. It translates to CASSFFSEAFF. The chain has TRBV7-2 and TRBJ1-1; D is undetermined. The V gene's germline CDR1 is SGHTA and CDR2 FQGNSA. The CDR3 is 11 residues long. V was cut by 3 bases and J by 6 bases, with 5 bases left in between.

This clone was seen a few times. V gene TRBV2 combines with J gene TRBJ2-7, with TRBD2 matching over 15 bases. The V gene end was trimmed by 7 bases and the J gene end by 0 bases; junction bases not matched to a gene: 13. The CDR3 runs 19 residues. Per the germline V gene, CDR1 is SNHLY and CDR2 is FYNNEI. This CDR3 is CASTTGLGTSGGPSYEQYF. The DNA for the CDR3 is TGTGCCAGCACCACGGGGCTCGGGACTAGCGGGGGGCCCTCCTACGAGCAGTACTTC.

V is TRBV5-6 and J is TRBJ1-3, with D perhaps TRBD1 (6 bases). Germline V gene sequence: CDR1 SGHDT, CDR2 YYEEEE. V gave up 1 base and J gave up 0 bases, with 11 bases separating them. The CDR3 runs 16 residues. Here the CDR3 DNA reads TGTGCCAGCAGCTTGTTGGGACACATCTCTGGAAACACCATATATTTT. It specifies CASSLLGHISGNTIYF.

This chain uses TRBV29-1 with TRBJ1-1, with a weak D call TRBD1 (6 bases). Germline CDR1 is SQVTM and CDR2 is ANQGSEA. Trimming removed 7 bases at V and 0 bases at J, with 15 bases between. The CDR3 consists of 14 residues. Written as DNA, the CDR3 is TGCAGCGCGTGGGGGGGGCGGATGAACACTGAAGCTTTCTTT. Encoded protein: CSAWGGRMNTEAFF. Filled out from reference TRBV29-1 and TRBJ1-1, the complete variable domain reads SAVISQKPSRDICQRGTSLTIQCQVDSQVTMMFWYRQQPGQSLTLIATANQGSEATYESGFVIDKFPISRPNLTFSTLTVSNMSPEDSSIYLCSAWGGRMNTEAFFGQGTRLTVV.

This clone was found a few times. The chain combines TRBV11-3 with TRBJ2-1; D gene unclear. This CDR3 has 11 amino acids. The germline V gene has CDR1 SGHNT and CDR2 YENEEA. Between the trimmed V and J ends, which lost 5 bases and 8 bases, there was a span of 7 bases. Written as DNA, the CDR3 is TGTGCCAGCAGCAATAGCCATGAGCAGTTCTTC. As protein: CASSNSHEQFF.

A single count supports this clone. This rearrangement joins TRBV4-1 to TRBJ2-7, with D maybe TRBD1 (6 bases). This CDR3 is built from 15 residues. V was clipped by 3 bases and J by 2 bases, with 14 bases between them. From germline, CDR1 is MGHRA and CDR2 YSYEKL. The CDR3 DNA sequence: TGCGCCAGCAGCCACACCGGGACACCGCCCTACGAGCAGTACTTC. Protein product: CASSHTGTPPYEQYF.

V gene TRBV7-6 combines with J gene TRBJ2-1, with 13 bases identical to TRBD2. V was pared by 2 bases and J by 7 bases, with 5 bases of the junction left unmatched. This CDR3 has 16 residues. Germline lookup yields CDR1 SGHVS and CDR2 FNYEAQ. CDR3 sequence reads: CASSLRLAGGGNEQFF. The CDR3 DNA reads TGTGCCAGCAGCTTACGACTAGCGGGGGGTGGAAATGAGCAGTTCTTC. The variable domain in full, completed from reference TRBV7-6 and TRBJ2-1, reads GAGVSQSPRYKVTKRGQDVALRCDPISGHVSLYWYRQALGQGPEFLTYFNYEAQQDKSGLPNDRFSAERPEGSISTLTIQRTEQRDSAMYRCASSLRLAGGGNEQFFGPGTRLTVL.